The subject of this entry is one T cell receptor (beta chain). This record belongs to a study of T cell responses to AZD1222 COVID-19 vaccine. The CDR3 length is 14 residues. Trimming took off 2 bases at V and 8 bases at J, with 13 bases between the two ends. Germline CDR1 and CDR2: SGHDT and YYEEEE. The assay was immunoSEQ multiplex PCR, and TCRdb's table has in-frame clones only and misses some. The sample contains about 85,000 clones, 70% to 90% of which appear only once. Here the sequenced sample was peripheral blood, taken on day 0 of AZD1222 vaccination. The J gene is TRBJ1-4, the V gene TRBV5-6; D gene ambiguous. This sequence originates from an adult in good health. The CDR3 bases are TGTGCCAGCAGCTTAGGACTCTCCCAGGAAAAACTGTTTTTT. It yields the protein CASSLGLSQEKLFF.